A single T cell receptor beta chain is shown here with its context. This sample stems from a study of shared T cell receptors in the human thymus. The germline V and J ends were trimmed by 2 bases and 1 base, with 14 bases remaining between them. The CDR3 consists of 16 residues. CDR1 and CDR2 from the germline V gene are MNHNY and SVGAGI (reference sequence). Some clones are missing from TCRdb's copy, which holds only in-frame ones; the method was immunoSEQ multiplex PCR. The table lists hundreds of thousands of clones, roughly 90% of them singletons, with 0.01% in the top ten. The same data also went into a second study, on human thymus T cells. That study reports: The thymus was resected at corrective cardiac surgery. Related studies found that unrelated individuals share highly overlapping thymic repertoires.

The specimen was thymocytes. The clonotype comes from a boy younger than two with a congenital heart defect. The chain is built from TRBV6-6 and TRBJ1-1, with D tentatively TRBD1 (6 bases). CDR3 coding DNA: TGTGCCAGCAGTTACACTAGGACAGTATGGAACACTGAAGCTTTCTTT. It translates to CASSYTRTVWNTEAFF.